This TCR beta chain was documented in a study of identical twins. Trimming took 6 bases from V and 4 from J, leaving 22 bases between them. Per germline, CDR1 KGHSH and CDR2 LQKENI. The CDR3 contains 17 residues. Via MiXCR, TCRdb re-called the 5' RACE reads, giving one row per CDR3 protein. Of about 490,000 distinct CDR3 sequences in the sample, nearly 15% were seen once. The same sample was also studied in work on yellow fever vaccine responses in identical twins.

The TCR originated in a woman aged 18-29 years in good health. The sample consisted of CD4+ T cells sorted from blood. The chain recombines TRBV18 with TRBJ1-3; weak D call: TRBD1 (6 bases). In DNA form, the CDR3 reads TGTGCCAGCTCGCCCGCCACAGGGAAGAGCGAAGGAAACACCATATATTTT. This encodes CASSPATGKSEGNTIYF.